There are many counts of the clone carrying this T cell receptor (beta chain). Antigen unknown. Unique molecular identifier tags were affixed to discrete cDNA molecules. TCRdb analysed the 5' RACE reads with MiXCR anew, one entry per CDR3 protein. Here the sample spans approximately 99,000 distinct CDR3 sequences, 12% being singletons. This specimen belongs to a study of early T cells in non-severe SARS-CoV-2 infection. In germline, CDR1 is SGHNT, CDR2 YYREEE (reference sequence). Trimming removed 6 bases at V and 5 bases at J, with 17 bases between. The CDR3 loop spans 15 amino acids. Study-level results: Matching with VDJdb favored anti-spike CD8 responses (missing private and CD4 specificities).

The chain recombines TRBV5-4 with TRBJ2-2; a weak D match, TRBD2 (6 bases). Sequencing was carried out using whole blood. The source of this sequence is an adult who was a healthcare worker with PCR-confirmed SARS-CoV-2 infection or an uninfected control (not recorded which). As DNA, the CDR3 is TGTGCCAGCACTGTGGGGGGTCTGAAGACCGGGGAGCTGTTTTTT. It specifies CASTVGGLKTGELFF.